Below are 11 T cell receptor beta chains sequenced from a single sample in a study of T cells after yellow fever vaccination. Via MiXCR, TCRdb re-called the 5' RACE reads, giving one row per CDR3 protein. The table has 600,000 to 750,000 distinct CDR3 sequences, more than 9% seen once. Sequenced material: PBMCs, taken on the day of the yellow fever booster vaccination. The receptors stem from a man under 40 who received the YFV17D yellow fever vaccine.

This clonotype appeared a few times. The rearrangement joins TRBV27 to TRBJ2-1; TRBD2 matches at 10 bases. There are 15 residues in the CDR3. Germline CDR1 MNHEY, CDR2 SMNVEV (reference sequence). The V segment lost 3 bases and the J segment 9 bases; nucleotides outside the gene matches: 8. CDR3 sequence (DNA): TGTGCCAGCAGTTTCTTGATAGCGGGAGGAGCTGAGCAGTTCTTC. It yields the protein CASSFLIAGGAEQFF.

This chain uses TRBV25-1 with TRBJ1-3, with D possibly TRBD1 on 5 matching bases. Germline lookup yields CDR1 MGHDK and CDR2 SYGVNS. V lost 10 bases, J lost 1 base, and 26 bases lay in between. The CDR3 is made up of 18 amino acids. CDR3 DNA sequence: TGTGCCACCTGGGCCCGAAGGGGCTCTGGGGGATCTGGAAACACCATATATTTT. Encoded protein: CATWARRGSGGSGNTIYF.

This chain links TRBV6-1 with TRBJ2-7; D unresolved. Trimming stripped 4 bases from V and 3 bases from J, with 7 bases between. CDR3 length: 12 residues. CDR1 is MNHNS and CDR2 is SASEGT in the germline V gene. The CDR3 protein is CASSVVYYEQYF. CDR3 nucleotide sequence: TGTGCCAGCAGTGTTGTGTACTACGAGCAGTACTTC.

The table lists this clonotype with a few counts. This chain links TRBV20-1 with TRBJ2-3; TRBD2 matches at 10 bases. After removal of 3 bases from V and 3 bases from J, the junction contained 3 bases not matched to a gene. The CDR3 is 14 residues long. Germline CDR1 DFQATT, CDR2 SNEGSKA (reference sequence). CDR3: CSARLAGDTDTQYF. The CDR3 nucleotides are TGCAGTGCTAGGCTAGCGGGAGATACAGATACGCAGTATTTT.

This clonotype was detected only a few times. The chain employs TRBV11-3 and TRBJ2-1, with a weak D call TRBD2 (6 bases). The CDR3 extends over 14 amino acids. Per germline, CDR1 SGHNT and CDR2 YENEEA. Trimming stripped 3 bases from V and 6 bases from J, with 12 bases between. In DNA, the CDR3 is TGTGCCAGCAGCTTGATGGGACTGTCCAATGAGCAGTTCTTC. As protein: CASSLMGLSNEQFF.

This clonotype has at least ten counts. The rearrangement uses TRBV5-1 and TRBJ2-1; 9 positions match TRBD2. Trimming took 4 bases from V and 5 from J; bases not matched to a gene: 10. The CDR3 totals 16 residues. Germline loops: CDR1 SGHRS, CDR2 YFSETQ. CDR3 sequence reads: CASSLVTSGPNNEQFF. The CDR3 bases are TGCGCCAGCAGCCTCGTGACTAGCGGTCCGAACAATGAGCAGTTCTTC.

The sample holds a few counts of this clonotype. The chain joins TRBV19 to TRBJ1-1; D remains ambiguous. The V and J ends lost 3 bases and 0 bases respectively, with 11 bases between them. CDR3 length: 15 residues. Germline CDR1 LNHDA, CDR2 SQIVND (reference sequence). This CDR3 reads CASSISDGLNTEAFF. The CDR3 DNA reads as TGTGCCAGTAGTATCTCGGACGGATTGAACACTGAAGCTTTCTTT.

In its sample, this clonotype was seen a few times. The chain uses TRBV5-4 and TRBJ2-1, with D possibly matching TRBD2 (6 bases). The CDR3 extends over 14 amino acids. Germline CDR1 reads SGHNT; CDR2 reads YYREEE (reference sequence). Trimming left V 2 bases short and J 9 bases short, with 15 bases between. CDR3 region: CASSFGTGWGEQFF. CDR3 bases: TGTGCCAGCAGCTTTGGGACTGGCTGGGGTGAGCAGTTCTTC. The full variable domain, with the rest looked up from reference TRBV5-4 and TRBJ2-1, is ETGVTQSPTHLIKTRGQQVTLRCSSQSGHNTVSWYQQALGQGPQFIFQYYREEENGRGNFPPRFSGLQFPNYSSELNVNALELDDSALYLCASSFGTGWGEQFFGPGTRLTVL.

J is TRBJ2-7 and V is TRBV5-5; the D is unclear. The CDR3 contains 15 residues. The ends were cut back, 4 bases at V and 0 bases at J, with 14 bases in the middle. The V gene's germline CDR1 is SGHKS and CDR2 YYEKEE (reference sequence). CDR3 amino acids: CASSVEQPYSYEQYF. CDR3 nucleotides: TGTGCCAGCAGCGTGGAACAGCCATACTCCTACGAGCAGTACTTC.

The V call is TRBV11-2, the J call TRBJ2-5, with 13 bases aligning to TRBD2. Per germline, CDR1 SGHAT and CDR2 FQNNGV. The J segment lost 4 bases and the V segment lost 0 bases, leaving 8 bases of the junction unmatched. The CDR3 is made up of 18 amino acids. CDR3 sequence: CASSLDPGLAGIGETQYF. The DNA of the CDR3 is TGTGCCAGCAGCTTAGACCCGGGACTAGCGGGAATAGGAGAGACCCAGTACTTC.

This clonotype was seen a handful of times. V and J are TRBV18 and TRBJ2-7; D unclear. Trimming stripped 5 bases from V and 2 bases from J, with 16 bases between. This CDR3 spans 15 amino acids. Germline assignment: CDR1 KGHSH and CDR2 LQKENI. CDR3 loop: CASSSGPKTAYEQYF. Here the CDR3 DNA reads TGTGCCAGCTCATCGGGCCCTAAAACAGCCTACGAGCAGTACTTC.